This T cell receptor beta chain was sequenced for a study of OX40 agonist ivuxolimab in advanced cancers. Turning to the study itself: All patients had ivuxolimab intravenously every 2 weeks at 0.01 to 10 mg/kg. The study reported partial responses in three patients: one hepatocellular carcinoma, two cutaneous melanoma. Patients undergoing dose escalation presented with hepatocellular carcinoma, melanoma, renal cell or head and neck cancer.

Autoimmune disease history or systemic immunosuppression excluded patients. Method: immunoSEQ multiplex PCR; TCRdb's copy keeps in-frame clones and lacks some. This table holds about 99,000 clones, around nine tenths found once. J gave up 8 bases and V 6 bases, and 8 bases lay outside the gene matches. CDR1 is MDHEN, CDR2 SYDVKM, per germline. CDR3 length: 14 residues. This sequence was found in an adult with an advanced solid tumor such as melanoma, head and neck, liver or kidney cancer. The V gene is TRBV28, the J gene TRBJ1-4, with TRBD1 identical over 8 bases. The material was CD4+ or CD8+ T cells sorted from blood, obtained in a trial of the OX40 agonist ivuxolimab. In nucleotides, the CDR3 is TGTGCCAGCAGAATGACAGGGGCGGGAGAAAAACTGTTTTTT. Protein: CASRMTGAGEKLFF.